This T cell receptor (beta chain) stems from a study of shared clonotypes between healthy human individuals. Sequencing used immunoSEQ multiplex PCR; TCRdb keeps in-frame clones, though not all of them. The sample has 2 million to 3 million clones, over 85% seen once. CDR1 and CDR2 from the germline V gene are SGDLS and YYNGEE. There are 15 residues in the CDR3. Trimming stripped 0 bases from V and 4 bases from J, with 13 bases between. The clonotype comes from a man aged 18 to 29 in good health. Some clones in this sample may be carry-over from other donors' samples. Specimen: naive CD4+ T cells from PBMCs. Regarding subset: CD45RA+ positively selected. The chain has TRBV9 and TRBJ2-5; no definite D call. The CDR3 here is CASSVGHPKGETQYF. The CDR3, as DNA: TGTGCCAGCAGCGTAGGTCACCCTAAGGGAGAGACCCAGTACTTC.